This T cell receptor beta chain was retrieved from a study of cytomegalovirus exposure and HLA in healthy donors. PCR involved 60 Vbeta and 13 Jbeta primers. Method: immunoSEQ multiplex PCR; TCRdb's copy keeps in-frame clones and lacks some. The sample shows around 100,000 clones, roughly 85% of them seen only once. The CDR3 length is 14 residues. Trimming shortened V by 4 bases and J by 2 bases, and 11 bases separated the two germline ends. From germline, CDR1 is SGHRS and CDR2 YFSETQ. The sample comprised PBMCs. The chain is built from TRBV5-1 and TRBJ2-3; D perhaps matches TRBD2 (7 bases). This clonotype originated in a man younger than 45 in good health and CMV-seropositive. This chain's CDR3 is CASSRGGDTDTQYF. As DNA, the CDR3 is TGCGCCAGCAGCAGGGGGGGGGACACAGATACGCAGTATTTT.